This T cell receptor beta chain was captured by sequencing in a study of blood T cell repertoires in COVID-19. Study-wide background: The origin of the acute and convalescent COVID-19 samples was the United States, Italy and Spain. Sources were T cells, B-cell-depleted T cells, or PBMCs; the material itself was cDNA or gDNA.

CDR1 and CDR2 (germline): SGHVS, FNYEAQ. The CDR3 is 13 amino acids. With 8 bases clipped from V and 7 bases from J, the junction kept 4 bases outside the gene matches. This clone was recorded only once. Original handling: How many nucleated cells were present was estimated from reference gene primer amplification. The data were produced by immunoSEQ multiplex PCR, yet TCRdb's version contains in-frame clones alone and is incomplete. That table supplies the V and J calls and clone size; D and trimming were determined from the DNA. The data show 65,000 or so clones, with roughly four fifths seen just once and over 6% held by the top ten.

The clonotype was recovered from a woman in her forties or fifties with active or convalescent COVID-19. The sequencing sample was made of peripheral blood. The chain couples TRBV7-6 to TRBJ2-1; 11 nucleotides line up with TRBD2. CDR3 protein: CASGASGRNEQFF. In nucleotides, the CDR3 is TGTGCCAGCGGGGCTAGCGGGAGGAATGAGCAGTTCTTC.